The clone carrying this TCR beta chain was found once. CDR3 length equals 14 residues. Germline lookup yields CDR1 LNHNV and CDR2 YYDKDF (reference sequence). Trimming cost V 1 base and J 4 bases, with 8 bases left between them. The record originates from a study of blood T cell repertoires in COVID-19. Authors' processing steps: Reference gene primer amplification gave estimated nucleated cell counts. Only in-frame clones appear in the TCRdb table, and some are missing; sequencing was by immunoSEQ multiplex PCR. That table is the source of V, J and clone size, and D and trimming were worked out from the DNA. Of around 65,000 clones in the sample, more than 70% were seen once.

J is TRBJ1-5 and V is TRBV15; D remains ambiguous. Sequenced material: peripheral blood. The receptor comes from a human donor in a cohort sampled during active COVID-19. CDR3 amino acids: CATSRGGGNQPQHF. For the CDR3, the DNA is TGTGCCACCAGCAGAGGTGGAGGGAATCAGCCCCAGCATTTT. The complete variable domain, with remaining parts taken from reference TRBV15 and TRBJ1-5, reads DAMVIQNPRYQVTQFGKPVTLSCSQTLNHNVMYWYQQKSSQAPKLLFHYYDKDFNNEADTPDNFQSRRPNTSFCFLDIRSPGLGDTAMYLCATSRGGGNQPQHFGDGTRLSIL.